The T cell receptor beta chain under discussion was sequenced for a study of blood T cell repertoires in COVID-19. Whole-study context: Acute and convalescent COVID-19 samples came from the United States, Italy and Spain.

Libraries were prepared by immunoSEQ multiplex PCR; TCRdb keeps only in-frame clonotypes and omits some of them. This table has under 250,000 clones, roughly 85% appearing once. CDR3 length: 14 residues. CDR1 and CDR2 from the germline V gene are PRHDT and FYEKMQ (reference sequence). After removal of 1 base from V and 3 bases from J, the junction contained 2 bases not matched to a gene. The TCR originated in a woman in her sixties or seventies with active or convalescent COVID-19. The sample consisted of peripheral blood. The chain employs TRBV13 and TRBJ1-2, with TRBD1 matching 7 bases. CDR3 nucleotide sequence: TGTGCCAGCAGCTTAGACAGGGGCGACTATGGCTACACCTTC. As protein: CASSLDRGDYGYTF.